A single sample is the source of the 9 T cell receptor beta chains below, sequenced in a study of cytomegalovirus exposure and HLA in healthy donors. Primers: 60 Vbeta forward and 13 Jbeta reverse. Using immunoSEQ multiplex PCR, the repertoire was profiled, and TCRdb retains in-frame clones only, with some absent. In the table there are fewer than 150,000 clones, 80% of which are singletons. Material: PBMCs. The receptors stem from a female donor in good health and CMV-seropositive.

In its sample, this clone was seen a few times. V and J are TRBV7-6 and TRBJ2-1; 7 nucleotides line up with TRBD1. This CDR3 region has 16 residues. Germline V gene sequence: CDR1 SGHVS, CDR2 FNYEAQ. With V trimmed by 4 bases and J by 0 bases, 6 bases remained unmatched. The CDR3 DNA is TGTGCCAGCAGCTCAGGGACAGTAAACTCCTACAATGAGCAGTTCTTC. This codes for CASSSGTVNSYNEQFF.

The chain couples TRBV18 to TRBJ1-3, with unresolved D. This CDR3 comprises 14 residues. Germline V gene data show CDR1 as KGHSH and CDR2 as LQKENI. Trimming stripped 3 bases from V and 0 bases from J, with 6 bases between. DNA for the CDR3: TGTGCCAGCTCACCCGGGATCTCTGGAAACACCATATATTTT. Translated: CASSPGISGNTIYF.

This sequence joins TRBV30 and TRBJ1-2; no clear D. The V end lost 1 base, the J end lost 7 bases, and 7 bases lay between the germline ends. The length of the CDR3 is 11 residues. Germline V gives CDR1 GTSNPN, CDR2 SVGIG (reference sequence). The CDR3 protein is CAWSAGGGYTF. CDR3 sequence (DNA): TGTGCCTGGAGTGCCGGAGGTGGCTACACCTTC. The full variable domain, in which reference TRBV30 and TRBJ1-2 provide the parts outside the CDR3, is SQTIHQWPATLVQPVGSPLSLECTVEGTSNPNLYWYRQAAGRGLQLLFYSVGIGQISSEVPQNLSASRPQDRQFILSSKKLLLSDSGFYLCAWSAGGGYTFGSGTRLTVV.

The chain carries TRBV25-1 and TRBJ2-5, with 8 bases lining up with TRBD2. J was trimmed by 2 bases and V by 4 bases; bases with no gene match: 6. From germline, CDR1 is MGHDK and CDR2 SYGVNS. This CDR3 comprises 15 residues. Here the CDR3 DNA reads TGTGCCAGCAGTGGACGCGGGGGGACACAAGAGACCCAGTACTTC. It yields the protein CASSGRGGTQETQYF.

In this sample, this clone turned up a few times. The chain links TRBV6-6 to TRBJ2-7, with 9 nucleotides matching TRBD2. V lost 5 bases and J lost 5; bases outside the gene matches: 7. Germline CDR1 reads MNHNY; CDR2 reads SVGAGI (reference sequence). The CDR3 spans 14 residues. The CDR3 here is CASSRERGAHEQYF. CDR3 DNA: TGTGCCAGCAGTAGAGAGCGGGGGGCCCACGAGCAGTACTTC.

This chain uses TRBV12-5 with TRBJ2-2, with D hard to call. Trimming took 0 bases from V and 5 from J, leaving 10 bases between them. This CDR3 is 15 amino acids long. The germline gives CDR1 LGHNT, CDR2 FRNRAP. The CDR3 loop is CASGLVPGWTGELFF. DNA of the CDR3: TGTGCTAGTGGTTTGGTACCGGGTTGGACCGGGGAGCTGTTTTTT.

This sequence joins TRBV7-2 and TRBJ1-1; no firm D call. Germline CDR1 SGHTA, CDR2 FQGNSA. Trimming shortened V by 6 bases and J by 1 base, and 12 bases separated the two germline ends. The CDR3 covers 14 residues. CDR3 sequence: CASSPQLKNTEAFF. CDR3 DNA sequence: TGTGCCAGCAGTCCTCAACTTAAGAACACTGAAGCTTTCTTT.

The chain is built from TRBV5-1 and TRBJ2-2; 10 bases fit TRBD2. Germline lookup yields CDR1 SGHRS and CDR2 YFSETQ. The CDR3 totals 15 residues. The trim removed 7 bases at V and 5 bases at J, leaving 8 bases unmatched. In DNA form, the CDR3 reads TGCGCCAGCGGCCCACCAGCGGGGGGGACCGGGGAGCTGTTTTTT. Translation: CASGPPAGGTGELFF.

The V and J genes are TRBV4-2 and TRBJ2-5; TRBD2 matches 8 bases. V gave up 1 base and J gave up 1 base; unmatched junction bases: 11. The CDR3 has 18 amino acids. Per the germline V gene, CDR1 is LGHNA and CDR2 is YNFKEQ. CDR3 coding DNA: TGTGCCAGCAGCCAAGGATTAAAGCGGGGGCAGCCCCAAGAGACCCAGTACTTC. This gives the protein CASSQGLKRGQPQETQYF.